One and the same sample provided the 18 T cell receptor beta chains below, sequenced in a study of blood T cell repertoires in COVID-19. Measured with immunoSEQ multiplex PCR; TCRdb has only the in-frame clones, and not every one. The data hold around 100,000 clones, with almost 90% observed a single time. Sequencing used peripheral blood. The receptors derive from a human donor in a cohort sampled during active COVID-19.

In its sample, this clone was seen once. The chain couples TRBV7-8 to TRBJ2-7; 8 nucleotides line up with TRBD1. Germline values: CDR1 SGHVS, CDR2 FQNEAQ. The CDR3 is 16 amino acids. Losses at the gene ends were 0 bases for V and 1 base for J; bases not matched to a gene: 5. CDR3 residues: CASSLAGTGPSYEQYF. For the CDR3, the DNA is TGTGCCAGCAGCTTAGCGGGGACAGGACCTTCCTACGAGCAGTACTTC.

This chain connects TRBV5-1 to TRBJ1-2; D is possibly TRBD1 (6 bases). CDR3 length: 15 residues. Germline V gene lookup returns CDR1 SGHRS and CDR2 YFSETQ. Trimming took 1 base from V and 4 from J, leaving 14 bases between them. CDR3 sequence (DNA): TGCGCCAGCAGCTTGACAGGGAATCCTAGCTATGGCTACACCTTC. Translating it yields CASSLTGNPSYGYTF.

This sequence joins TRBV9 and TRBJ2-1; weak D call: TRBD2 (5 bases). Germline V lookup: CDR1 SGDLS, CDR2 YYNGEE. CDR3 length equals 17 residues. Trimming shortened V by 4 bases and J by 3 bases, and 20 bases separated the two germline ends. The CDR3 DNA is TGTGCCAGCAGCCCCCCGGGGTCGGGGAGAAACTACAATGAGCAGTTCTTC. It codes for CASSPPGSGRNYNEQFF.

The chain combines TRBV7-3 with TRBJ1-3, with TRBD1 identical over 10 bases. V gave up 2 bases and J gave up 2 bases; unmatched junction bases: 3. CDR1 and CDR2 from the germline V gene are SGHTA and FQGTGA. The CDR3 spans 16 residues. The CDR3 bases are TGTGCCAGCAGCTTAGGAGGGACAGGGGCTGGAAACACCATATATTTT. Encoded protein: CASSLGGTGAGNTIYF.

The V and J genes are TRBV28 and TRBJ1-1; D might be TRBD1 (5 bases). The ends were cut back, 2 bases at V and 6 bases at J, with 10 bases in the middle. In germline, CDR1 is MDHEN, CDR2 SYDVKM. The CDR3 is 13 amino acids. In DNA form, the CDR3 reads TGTGCCAGCAGTTTAGCCAGGGCCCCTGAAGCTTTCTTT. It yields the protein CASSLARAPEAFF.

The genes are TRBV4-1 and TRBJ1-6, with 8 bases matching TRBD1. Trimming took 5 bases from V and 2 from J; bases not matched to a gene: 5. The CDR3 is 16 residues long. The V gene's germline CDR1 is MGHRA and CDR2 YSYEKL. The CDR3 loop reads CASSVRQGPYNSPLHF. The CDR3 DNA sequence: TGCGCCAGCAGCGTAAGACAGGGGCCCTATAATTCACCCCTCCACTTT.

This rearrangement joins TRBV3-1 (or the pseudogene TRBV3-2) to TRBJ1-1, with D possibly TRBD1 on 5 matching bases. Trimming took 6 bases from V and 7 from J, leaving 9 bases between them. Per the germline V gene, CDR1 is LGHDT and CDR2 is YNNKEL (reference sequence). The length of the CDR3 is 11 residues. Here the CDR3 reads CASRGGSEAFF. In nucleotides, the CDR3 is TGTGCCAGCAGGGGGGGTAGTGAAGCTTTCTTT.

This clone occurred a few times. The rearrangement uses TRBV7-6 and TRBJ2-2; 8 bases match TRBD2. V dropped 4 bases and J dropped 5; count of bases not matched to a gene: 6. CDR3 length: 15 amino acids. In germline, CDR1 is SGHVS, CDR2 FNYEAQ. The CDR3 nucleotides read TGTGCCAGCAGCTCCGCGGGAGGTGGGACCGGGGAGCTGTTTTTT. Translated, it gives CASSSAGGGTGELFF.

The chain is built from TRBV4-2 and TRBJ1-4; D is unresolved. In germline, CDR1 is LGHNA, CDR2 YNFKEQ. Trimming took off 3 bases at V and 3 bases at J, with 11 bases between the two ends. The length of the CDR3 is 15 residues. In nucleotides, the CDR3 is TGTGCCAGCAGCCACCCGCGGCCCGCTAATGAAAAACTGTTTTTT. Protein sequence: CASSHPRPANEKLFF.

V usage is TRBV29-1 and J usage is TRBJ2-3; 9 nucleotides match TRBD1. The CDR3 contains 13 residues. Germline trimming cut 7 bases from V and 4 bases from J; bases unmatched to any gene: 6. Germline V lookup: CDR1 SQVTM, CDR2 ANQGSEA. CDR3 region: CSGERQGADTQYF. The DNA for the CDR3 is TGCAGCGGAGAGCGACAGGGGGCAGATACGCAGTATTTT.

V usage is TRBV6-1 and J usage is TRBJ1-5; tentatively, D is TRBD1 (5 bases). Germline lookup yields CDR1 MNHNS and CDR2 SASEGT. Trimming stripped 1 base from V and 1 base from J, with 11 bases between. This CDR3 has 16 amino acids. The CDR3 sequence: CASSEVGGWSNQPQHF. The CDR3 coding sequence is TGTGCCAGCAGTGAAGTGGGGGGATGGAGCAATCAGCCCCAGCATTTT.

The chain is built from TRBV9 and TRBJ2-6; D unclear. This CDR3 has 17 amino acids. Trimming shortened V by 4 bases and J by 1 base, and 15 bases separated the two germline ends. Germline CDR1 SGDLS, CDR2 YYNGEE. The CDR3 here is CASSRVLPLSGANVLTF. CDR3 bases: TGTGCCAGCAGCCGGGTCCTCCCTCTGTCTGGGGCCAACGTCCTGACTTTC.

DNA of the CDR3: TGTGCCAGCAGCTTAACACGCGGGGGGGCCTGGACAGATACGCAGTATTTT. This gives the protein CASSLTRGGAWTDTQYF. The rearrangement joins TRBV7-2 to TRBJ2-3, with 9 bases identical to TRBD2. The V gene end was trimmed by 2 bases and the J gene end by 3 bases; junction bases not matched to a gene: 9. CDR1 is SGHTA, CDR2 FQGNSA, per germline. The CDR3 is 17 residues long.

The chain recombines TRBV7-9 with TRBJ2-5; 7 nucleotides line up with TRBD2. The CDR3 sequence is 18 residues long. V shed 6 bases and J 2 bases; nucleotides not matched to a gene: 18. Germline V gene lookup returns CDR1 SEHNR and CDR2 FQNEAQ (reference sequence). CDR3 in DNA: TGTGCCAGCAGGCCTTTACTAATCCCGGGAGGACCTCAAGAGACCCAGTACTTC. It specifies CASRPLLIPGGPQETQYF.

The chain carries TRBV27 and TRBJ1-6; D is unclear. V lost 0 bases and J lost 10, with 13 bases in between. The germline CDR1 and CDR2 sequences are MNHEY and SMNVEV (reference sequence). The length of the CDR3 is 15 residues. CDR3 protein: CASSLSSGFSSPLHF. CDR3 nucleotide sequence: TGTGCCAGCAGTTTATCGAGCGGGTTTAGCTCACCCCTCCACTTT.

This chain links TRBV13 with TRBJ1-3; 9 bases agree with TRBD1. The CDR3 is made up of 18 amino acids. The V gene's germline CDR1 is PRHDT and CDR2 FYEKMQ (reference sequence). V shed 5 bases, J shed 6 bases, and the junction held 17 bases outside the gene matches. In nucleotides, the CDR3 is TGTGCCAGCAGCCCTCTATTGTTCCCGGGACAGGGATTAAACACCATATATTTT. As protein: CASSPLLFPGQGLNTIYF.

J is TRBJ1-4 and V is TRBV2, with D possibly matching TRBD1 (5 bases). The CDR3 contains 13 residues. The germline V and J ends were trimmed by 5 bases and 4 bases, with 8 bases remaining between them. The germline gives CDR1 SNHLY, CDR2 FYNNEI. CDR3 sequence reads: CASSRGYNEKLFF. The CDR3, as DNA: TGTGCCAGCAGTAGGGGTTATAATGAAAAACTGTTTTTT.

CDR3 DNA: TGTGCCAGCAGCCCCCCGGGGTGGCGGGAGACCCAGTACTTC. It codes for CASSPPGWRETQYF. The chain combines TRBV7-9 with TRBJ2-5, with D possibly TRBD2 on 5 matching bases. The CDR3 has 14 residues. Trimming took off 5 bases at V and 5 bases at J, with 15 bases between the two ends. Germline lookup yields CDR1 SEHNR and CDR2 FQNEAQ (reference sequence).